This TCR beta chain was recorded in a study of blood T cell repertoires in COVID-19. Methods used by the authors: Estimation of nucleated cell counts relied on the amplification of reference gene primers. Using immunoSEQ multiplex PCR, the repertoire was profiled, and TCRdb retains in-frame clones only, with some absent. The V and J calls and the clone size are those of that table, but D and trimming were determined from the DNA. The sample shows 110,000 to 150,000 clones, approximately 80% of them seen only once. The germline V and J ends were trimmed by 6 bases and 10 bases, with 22 bases remaining between them. Germline V gene lookup returns CDR1 LNHDA and CDR2 SQIVND (reference sequence). The CDR3 length is 16 residues.

The J gene is TRBJ1-6, the V gene TRBV19; perhaps TRBD1 as D (5 bases). The sequence derives from a woman in her sixties or seventies with acute or convalescent COVID-19. The sample comprised peripheral blood. CDR3 sequence (DNA): TGTGCCAGTAGCCCGGGGTCCGGGGGAGAGGGATCACCCCTCCACTTT. As protein: CASSPGSGGEGSPLHF.